This entry describes one T cell receptor (beta chain). Original methodology: Scientists estimated how many nucleated cells there were by amplifying reference gene primers. The assay was immunoSEQ multiplex PCR, and TCRdb's table has in-frame clones only and misses some. The V and J calls and clone size are taken from that table; D and trimming were inferred from the DNA. The sample has about 320,000 clones; around 88% are singletons. This record comes from a study of blood T cell repertoires in COVID-19. Study context: Sites in the United States, Italy and Spain provided acute and convalescent COVID-19 samples.

The germline gives CDR1 SGHTA, CDR2 FQGNSA. This CDR3 spans 13 amino acids. The V segment lost 5 bases and the J segment 5 bases; nucleotides outside the gene matches: 3. The chain combines TRBV7-2 with TRBJ1-1; 9 nucleotides line up with TRBD1. Sequenced input: peripheral blood. This clonotype was obtained from a woman younger than 45 with COVID-19, enrolled during active disease. This chain's CDR3 is CASSVQGATEAFF. CDR3 DNA sequence: TGTGCCAGCAGCGTACAGGGGGCAACTGAAGCTTTCTTT.